The clone carrying this TCR beta chain was seen only a few times. Its specificity is unknown. The sample originates from a study of vaccination and CD4 T cells after COVID-19. CDR1 SQVTM and CDR2 ANQGSEA come from the germline V gene. This CDR3 is built from 14 residues. V dropped 5 bases and J dropped 6; count of bases not matched to a gene: 7. Treatment in this sample: roughly nine-day PBMC culture with coronavirus spike peptide pools or control peptides (ViraFEST assay). The unexposed donor provided CD4+ T cells, which were taken before the COVID-19 pandemic (2011-2018). The Oncomine TCR Beta short-read assay generated sequence data from the DNA of cultured CD4+ T cells. After culture, CD4+ T cells served as the source for genomic DNA extraction. TCRdb reprocessed the PCR reads via MiXCR and lists one record per CDR3 protein. The table has more than 10,000 distinct CDR3 sequences, more than 35% seen once; the top ten hold approximately 16%.

This clonotype originated in a human donor in good health. The chain has TRBV29-1 and TRBJ2-1; 10 nucleotides align to TRBD2. Input material: CD4+ T cells from blood, cultured in vitro. The CDR3 spells CSVTPSGSTNEQFF. CDR3 sequence (DNA): TGCAGCGTTACGCCTAGCGGGAGTACCAATGAGCAGTTCTTC.